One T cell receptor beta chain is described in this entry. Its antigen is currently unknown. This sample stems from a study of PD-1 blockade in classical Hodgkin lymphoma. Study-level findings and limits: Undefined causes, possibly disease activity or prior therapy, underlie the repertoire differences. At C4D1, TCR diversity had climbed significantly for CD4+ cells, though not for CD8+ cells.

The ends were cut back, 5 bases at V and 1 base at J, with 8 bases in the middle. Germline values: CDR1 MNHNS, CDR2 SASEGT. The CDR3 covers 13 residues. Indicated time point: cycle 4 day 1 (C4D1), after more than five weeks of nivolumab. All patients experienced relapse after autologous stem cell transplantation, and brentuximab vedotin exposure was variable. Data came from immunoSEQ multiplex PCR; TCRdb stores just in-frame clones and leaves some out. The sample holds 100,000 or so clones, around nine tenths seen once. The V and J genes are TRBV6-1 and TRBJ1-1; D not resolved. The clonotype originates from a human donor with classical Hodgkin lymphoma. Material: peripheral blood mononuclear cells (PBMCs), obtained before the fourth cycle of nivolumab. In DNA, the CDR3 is TGTGCCAGCAGTCAAGGACGGAACACTGAAGCTTTCTTT. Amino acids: CASSQGRNTEAFF.